This is a list of T cell receptor beta chains from one sample in a study of OX40 agonist ivuxolimab in advanced cancers. The repertoire was sequenced with immunoSEQ multiplex PCR; TCRdb's copy has only in-frame clones and lacks some. In the table there are approximately 77,000 clones, around 85% of which are singletons. The material was CD4+ or CD8+ T cells sorted from blood, obtained in a trial of the OX40 agonist ivuxolimab. These receptors were collected from an adult with an advanced solid tumor such as melanoma, head and neck, liver or kidney cancer. Both conserved end residues are part of each CDR3. A D gene is named only where the DNA matches it firmly. The listing skips clone size in some rows; elsewhere it reads once, few, many or a size class.

d_call: NA; v_call: TRBV5-1; j_call: TRBJ2-3; clone_size: NA; cdr3_nt: TGCGCCAGCAGCTCAAAGTTAGCGGTTCAAGATACGCAGTATTTT; cdr3_aa: CASSSKLAVQDTQYF
d_call: NA; v_call: TRBV6-5; j_call: TRBJ2-2; clone_size: NA; cdr3_nt: TGTGCCAGCGCCCCGACTACCGGGGAGCTGTTTTTT; cdr3_aa: CASAPTTGELFF
d_call: TRBD1; v_call: TRBV18; j_call: TRBJ1-4; clone_size: NA; cdr3_nt: TGTGCCAGCTCACCTCGGGACAGTGAAAAACTGTTTTTT; cdr3_aa: CASSPRDSEKLFF
d_call: TRBD1; v_call: TRBV4-2; j_call: TRBJ2-1; clone_size: NA; cdr3_nt: TGTGCCAGCAGCCAAGAAGGCGACAGGGGCAATGAGCAGTTCTTC; cdr3_aa: CASSQEGDRGNEQFF
d_call: NA; v_call: TRBV7-3; j_call: TRBJ2-3; clone_size: NA; cdr3_nt: TGTGCCAGCAGCTTATTAGACAGGACAGATACGCAGTATTTT; cdr3_aa: CASSLLDRTDTQYF
d_call: NA; v_call: TRBV19; j_call: TRBJ1-2; clone_size: few; cdr3_nt: TGTGCCAGTAGCTCTACCCAGAACTATGGCTACACCTTC; cdr3_aa: CASSSTQNYGYTF
d_call: NA; v_call: TRBV4-1; j_call: TRBJ2-1; clone_size: NA; cdr3_nt: TGCGCCAGCAGCCAAGTAGACATAATCTCCTACAATGAGCAGTTCTTC; cdr3_aa: CASSQVDIISYNEQFF
d_call: NA; v_call: TRBV7-3; j_call: TRBJ1-1; clone_size: NA; cdr3_nt: TGTGCCAGCAGTCGGGGACCCAACACTGAAGCTTTCTTT; cdr3_aa: CASSRGPNTEAFF
d_call: TRBD1; v_call: TRBV18; j_call: TRBJ1-1; clone_size: NA; cdr3_nt: TGTGCCAGCTCAACTCCCCCGACAGGGGGGCACACTGAAGCTTTCTTT; cdr3_aa: CASSTPPTGGHTEAFF
d_call: NA; v_call: TRBV4-3; j_call: TRBJ2-3; clone_size: NA; cdr3_nt: TGCGCCAGCAGCCAAGATCTAGGGGCCGGAGATACGCAGTATTTT; cdr3_aa: CASSQDLGAGDTQYF
d_call: NA; v_call: TRBV5-4; j_call: TRBJ2-7; clone_size: NA; cdr3_nt: TGTGCCAGCAGCAGGGGGGCCGCCGCCTACGAGCAGTACTTC; cdr3_aa: CASSRGAAAYEQYF
d_call: TRBD1; v_call: TRBV19; j_call: TRBJ1-4; clone_size: NA; cdr3_nt: TGTGCCAGTCGGGACAGGGGTAATGAAAAACTGTTTTTT; cdr3_aa: CASRDRGNEKLFF
d_call: TRBD2; v_call: TRBV18; j_call: TRBJ2-1; clone_size: few; cdr3_nt: TGTGCCAGCTCATCCGACCCGGGGGGCTACAATGAGCAGTTCTTC; cdr3_aa: CASSSDPGGYNEQFF
d_call: NA; v_call: TRBV5-1; j_call: TRBJ2-1; clone_size: NA; cdr3_nt: TGCGCCAGCAGCCTAATGGGGGTCTCCTACAATGAGCAGTTCTTC; cdr3_aa: CASSLMGVSYNEQFF
d_call: TRBD1; v_call: TRBV6-4; j_call: TRBJ1-1; clone_size: NA; cdr3_nt: TGTGCCAGCAGTGGGACAGGCTACACTGAAGCTTTCTTT; cdr3_aa: CASSGTGYTEAFF
d_call: NA; v_call: TRBV13; j_call: TRBJ1-1; clone_size: NA; cdr3_nt: TGTGCCAGCAGCGCCACTCCAAAACCGGCTTTCTTT; cdr3_aa: CASSATPKPAFF
d_call: NA; v_call: TRBV4-1; j_call: TRBJ2-1; clone_size: NA; cdr3_nt: TGCGCCAGCAGCCAAGAATCTTTAAGAGGGAATGAGCAGTTCTTC; cdr3_aa: CASSQESLRGNEQFF
d_call: NA; v_call: TRBV19; j_call: TRBJ2-3; clone_size: once; cdr3_nt: TGTGCCAGTAGTTTCGTTTTGGCTACGCAGTATTTT; cdr3_aa: CASSFVLATQYF
d_call: NA; v_call: TRBV5-6; j_call: TRBJ1-4; clone_size: NA; cdr3_nt: TGTGCCAGCAGCTTTTGGGATGAAAAACTGTTTTTT; cdr3_aa: CASSFWDEKLFF
d_call: NA; v_call: TRBV11-2; j_call: TRBJ1-2; clone_size: NA; cdr3_nt: TGTGCCAGCAGCTTAGGGGGGGTGACAGCAACCTATGGCTACACCTTC; cdr3_aa: CASSLGGVTATYGYTF
d_call: TRBD1; v_call: TRBV27; j_call: TRBJ2-5; clone_size: NA; cdr3_nt: TGTGCCAGCAGTTTATTAGGGACAGGGGGTCCGAAGACCCAGTACTTC; cdr3_aa: CASSLLGTGGPKTQYF
d_call: NA; v_call: TRBV9; j_call: TRBJ2-7; clone_size: NA; cdr3_nt: TGTGCCAGCAGCGTAGGGCTGGGGGATAGCGAGCAGTACTTC; cdr3_aa: CASSVGLGDSEQYF
d_call: NA; v_call: TRBV18; j_call: TRBJ2-5; clone_size: NA; cdr3_nt: TGTGCCAGCTCACCACTTACGGGGGCAGGAGAGACCCAGTACTTC; cdr3_aa: CASSPLTGAGETQYF
d_call: TRBD2; v_call: TRBV28; j_call: TRBJ2-7; clone_size: NA; cdr3_nt: TGTGCCAGCAGTTCGCCTAGCGGGAGTTCCTACGAGCAGTACTTC; cdr3_aa: CASSSPSGSSYEQYF
d_call: NA; v_call: TRBV7-2; j_call: TRBJ1-6; clone_size: NA; cdr3_nt: TGTGCCAGCAGCCATCCAGATTCACCCCTCCACTTT; cdr3_aa: CASSHPDSPLHF
d_call: NA; v_call: TRBV6-5; j_call: TRBJ2-3; clone_size: few; cdr3_nt: TGTGCCAGCAGTTACGACTACACAGATACGCAGTATTTT; cdr3_aa: CASSYDYTDTQYF
d_call: NA; v_call: TRBV20-1; j_call: TRBJ1-4; clone_size: NA; cdr3_nt: TGCAGTGCGGCCAGGGGTGAAAAACTGTTTTTT; cdr3_aa: CSAARGEKLFF
d_call: NA; v_call: TRBV5-1; j_call: TRBJ1-4; clone_size: NA; cdr3_nt: TGCGCCAGCAGCCCCGGCCCAAATGAAAAACTGTTTTTT; cdr3_aa: CASSPGPNEKLFF
d_call: TRBD2; v_call: TRBV9; j_call: TRBJ2-1; clone_size: NA; cdr3_nt: TGCGCCAGCAGCGCTCGACTAGCCCCTGGAAATGAGCAGTTCTTC; cdr3_aa: CASSARLAPGNEQFF
d_call: NA; v_call: TRBV4-1; j_call: TRBJ2-3; clone_size: NA; cdr3_nt: TGCGCCAGCAGCCAAGAACGGGATACGCAGTATTTT; cdr3_aa: CASSQERDTQYF
d_call: NA; v_call: TRBV7-2; j_call: TRBJ2-6; clone_size: NA; cdr3_nt: TGTGCCAGCACCCCGTACAGTTCTGGGGCCAACGTCCTGACTTTC; cdr3_aa: CASTPYSSGANVLTF
d_call: TRBD2; v_call: TRBV18; j_call: TRBJ2-1; clone_size: NA; cdr3_nt: TGTGCCAGCTCACCTGGACTAGCGGGAGCCGGAGGCAATGAGCAGTTCTTC; cdr3_aa: CASSPGLAGAGGNEQFF
d_call: NA; v_call: TRBV7-2; j_call: TRBJ1-5; clone_size: NA; cdr3_nt: TGTGCCAGCATCCCAACACATGGCTATAGCAATCAGCCCCAGCATTTT; cdr3_aa: CASIPTHGYSNQPQHF
d_call: NA; v_call: TRBV11-3; j_call: TRBJ2-1; clone_size: NA; cdr3_nt: TGTGCCAGCAGCTTAGCCGACAATGAGCAGTTCTTC; cdr3_aa: CASSLADNEQFF
d_call: NA; v_call: TRBV27; j_call: TRBJ1-5; clone_size: NA; cdr3_nt: TGTGCCAGCAGTTTAATCGGTGGCTCCGGGAATCAGCCCCAGCATTTT; cdr3_aa: CASSLIGGSGNQPQHF
d_call: TRBD1; v_call: TRBV18; j_call: TRBJ2-7; clone_size: NA; cdr3_nt: TGTGCCAGCTCACCACCGACAGGGGGCCACTACGAGCAGTACTTC; cdr3_aa: CASSPPTGGHYEQYF
d_call: NA; v_call: TRBV18; j_call: TRBJ1-2; clone_size: NA; cdr3_nt: TGTGCCAGCTCACCGCGACAGGCCTTCAATGAAAACTATGGCTACACCTTC; cdr3_aa: CASSPRQAFNENYGYTF
d_call: NA; v_call: TRBV4-1; j_call: TRBJ1-5; clone_size: few; cdr3_nt: TGCGCCAGCAGCCAAGAGGATGTCCGGGCGGGCAATCAGCCCCAGCATTTT; cdr3_aa: CASSQEDVRAGNQPQHF
d_call: TRBD2; v_call: TRBV27; j_call: TRBJ2-3; clone_size: NA; cdr3_nt: TGTGCCAGCAGCTCAGCGGGAGAGGGCACAGATACGCAGTATTTT; cdr3_aa: CASSSAGEGTDTQYF
d_call: NA; v_call: TRBV6-1; j_call: TRBJ2-3; clone_size: NA; cdr3_nt: TGTGCCAGCAGGGAATTACTATTGGGAGATACGCAGTATTTT; cdr3_aa: CASRELLLGDTQYF
d_call: NA; v_call: TRBV18; j_call: TRBJ2-7; clone_size: NA; cdr3_nt: TGTGCCAGCTCACCTCGGCAGAACGAGCAGTACTTC; cdr3_aa: CASSPRQNEQYF
d_call: NA; v_call: TRBV5-1; j_call: TRBJ2-2; clone_size: NA; cdr3_nt: TGCGCCAGCACCTTGAGTTTACAGCCCACCGGGGAGCTGTTTTTT; cdr3_aa: CASTLSLQPTGELFF
d_call: NA; v_call: TRBV6-5; j_call: TRBJ1-3; clone_size: NA; cdr3_nt: TGTGCCAGCAGTTACCAGGTGCTTGGAAACACCATATATTTT; cdr3_aa: CASSYQVLGNTIYF
d_call: NA; v_call: TRBV7-6; j_call: TRBJ2-3; clone_size: NA; cdr3_nt: TGTGCCAGCAGCTTAGCGACCCACACAGATACGCAGTATTTT; cdr3_aa: CASSLATHTDTQYF